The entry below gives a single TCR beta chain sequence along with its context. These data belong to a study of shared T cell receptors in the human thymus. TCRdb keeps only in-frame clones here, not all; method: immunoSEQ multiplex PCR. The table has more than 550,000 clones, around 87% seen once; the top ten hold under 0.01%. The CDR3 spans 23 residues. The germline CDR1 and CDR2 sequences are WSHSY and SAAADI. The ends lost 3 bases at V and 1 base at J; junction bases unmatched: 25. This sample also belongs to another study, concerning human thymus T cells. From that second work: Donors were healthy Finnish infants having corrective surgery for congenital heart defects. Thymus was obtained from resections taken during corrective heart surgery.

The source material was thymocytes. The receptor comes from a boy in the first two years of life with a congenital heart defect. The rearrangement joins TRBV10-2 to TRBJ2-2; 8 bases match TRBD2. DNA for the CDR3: TGCGCCAGCAGTGATCCCCCAACATTCGGGAGGGCCGAACACATATTGAACACCGGGGAGCTGTTTTTT. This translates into CASSDPPTFGRAEHILNTGELFF.